A selection of T cell receptor beta chains follows, all from one sample in a study of cytomegalovirus exposure and HLA in healthy donors. Using immunoSEQ multiplex PCR, the repertoire was profiled, and TCRdb retains in-frame clones only, with some absent. The repertoire holds roughly 180,000 clones, with around 79% as singletons. Material for sequencing was PBMCs. These receptor sequences come from a girl aged 10 to 17 in good health and CMV-seropositive. The CDR3 runs from the conserved cysteine through the conserved F or W. The D gene is left open where the match is weak. Size is omitted from some rows. Given values are once, few, many or a class for expanded clones.

V gene: TRBV10-3; D gene: NA; J gene: TRBJ2-7; clone size: few; CDR3 DNA: TGTGCCACCTTGAACAGGGAGGGCCACTACGAGCAGTACTTC; CDR3 protein: CATLNREGHYEQYF
V gene: TRBV6-5; D gene: TRBD1; J gene: TRBJ2-7; clone size: few; CDR3 DNA: TGTGCCAGCAGGACAGGGGGCTACGAGCAGTACTTC; CDR3 protein: CASRTGGYEQYF
V gene: TRBV30; D gene: NA; J gene: TRBJ2-3; clone size: NA; CDR3 DNA: TGTGCCTGGAGTGTTGGACTTGCAGATACGCAGTATTTT; CDR3 protein: CAWSVGLADTQYF
V gene: TRBV5-6; D gene: NA; J gene: TRBJ2-5; clone size: once; CDR3 DNA: TGTGCCAGCAGCTTGGCCCTCATCCGGGGAGAAGAGACCCAGTACTTC; CDR3 protein: CASSLALIRGEETQYF
V gene: TRBV6-5; D gene: NA; J gene: TRBJ1-2; clone size: NA; CDR3 DNA: TGTGCCAGCAATCAGGGGACAACTAACTATGGCTACACCTTC; CDR3 protein: CASNQGTTNYGYTF
V gene: TRBV27; D gene: TRBD2; J gene: TRBJ2-7; clone size: NA; CDR3 DNA: TGTGCCAGCGCGACTAGCGGGGGGCCACGGGAGCAGTACTTC; CDR3 protein: CASATSGGPREQYF
V gene: TRBV10-2; D gene: NA; J gene: TRBJ2-7; clone size: few; CDR3 DNA: TGCGCCAGCAGTGGTCCTACCTACGAGCAGTACTTC; CDR3 protein: CASSGPTYEQYF
V gene: TRBV4-1; D gene: TRBD1; J gene: TRBJ2-7; clone size: NA; CDR3 DNA: TGCGCCAGCAGCCAAGAAGGGGGACAGGGGGCACGCTACGAGCAGTACTTC; CDR3 protein: CASSQEGGQGARYEQYF
V gene: TRBV12-5; D gene: TRBD2; J gene: TRBJ2-7; clone size: NA; CDR3 DNA: TGTGCTAGTGGTCTCCCTGAGCGGGGGGGCGTCTACGAGCAGTACTTC; CDR3 protein: CASGLPERGGVYEQYF
V gene: TRBV10-3; D gene: TRBD2; J gene: TRBJ2-1; clone size: NA; CDR3 DNA: TGTGCCACCGAACGGGGGGCCTACAATGAGCAGTTCTTC; CDR3 protein: CATERGAYNEQFF
V gene: TRBV7-2; D gene: TRBD1; J gene: TRBJ1-3; clone size: NA; CDR3 DNA: TGTGCCAGCAGCTACCGCCAGGGGGCAATAAACACCATATATTTT; CDR3 protein: CASSYRQGAINTIYF
V gene: TRBV11-3; D gene: NA; J gene: TRBJ2-3; clone size: few; CDR3 DNA: TGTGCCAGCAGCTTAGCCCCACCCCGTACAGGGTCCCCAGATACGCAGTATTTT; CDR3 protein: CASSLAPPRTGSPDTQYF
V gene: TRBV28; D gene: NA; J gene: TRBJ1-2; clone size: once; CDR3 DNA: TGTGCCACCCGGGGAGGGATAGACTATGGCTACACCTTC; CDR3 protein: CATRGGIDYGYTF